This TCR beta chain appears in the sequencing data of a study of CD8 T cells in ankylosing spondylitis. General study points: The study looked at matched synovial fluid samples from ankylosing spondylitis patients. Disease-linked clones were reported to be significantly enriched there.

Only a few counts were recorded for this clonotype. Its matching antigen is unknown. With 4 bases clipped from V and 5 bases from J, the junction kept 15 bases outside the gene matches. CDR1 and CDR2 (germline): MNHNS, SASEGT. The length of the CDR3 is 17 residues. MiXCR, run by TCRdb on the 5' RACE reads, gives a single entry per CDR3 protein. Of tens of thousands of distinct CDR3 sequences listed, 27% are singletons. What was sequenced was blood, either unsorted or a sorted T cell fraction (not recorded which). This sequence originates from a male donor with ankylosing spondylitis or in good health (not recorded which). The chain links TRBV6-1 to TRBJ1-2; 8 positions agree with TRBD1. The CDR3 DNA is TGTGCCAGCAGTGCTACATATCGGGGACAGGAGAGATATGGCTACACCTTC. Its protein is CASSATYRGQERYGYTF.